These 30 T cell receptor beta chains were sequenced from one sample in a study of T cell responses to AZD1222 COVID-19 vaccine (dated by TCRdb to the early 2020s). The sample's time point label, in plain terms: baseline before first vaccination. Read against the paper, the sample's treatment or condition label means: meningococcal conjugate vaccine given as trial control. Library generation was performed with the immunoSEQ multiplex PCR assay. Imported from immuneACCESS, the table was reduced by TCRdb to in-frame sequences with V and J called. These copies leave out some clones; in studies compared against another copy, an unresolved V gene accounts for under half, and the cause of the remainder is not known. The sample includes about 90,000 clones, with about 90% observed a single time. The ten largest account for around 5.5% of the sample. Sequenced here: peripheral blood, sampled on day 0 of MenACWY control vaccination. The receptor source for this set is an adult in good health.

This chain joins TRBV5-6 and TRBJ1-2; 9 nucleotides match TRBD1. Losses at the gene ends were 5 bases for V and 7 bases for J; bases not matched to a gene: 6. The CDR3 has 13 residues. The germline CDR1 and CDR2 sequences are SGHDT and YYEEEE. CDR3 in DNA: TGTGCCAGCAGTCGAGGACAGGGGCTTGGCTACACCTTC. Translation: CASSRGQGLGYTF. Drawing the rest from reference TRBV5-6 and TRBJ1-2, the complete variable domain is DAGVTQSPTHLIKTRGQQVTLRCSPKSGHDTVSWYQQALGQGPQFIFQYYEEEERQRGNFPDRFSGHQFPNYSSELNVNALLLGDSALYLCASSRGQGLGYTFGSGTRLTVV.

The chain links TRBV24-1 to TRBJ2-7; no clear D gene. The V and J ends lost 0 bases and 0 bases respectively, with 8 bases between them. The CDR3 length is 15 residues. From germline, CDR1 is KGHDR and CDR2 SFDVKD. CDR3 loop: CATSDLAGLSYEQYF. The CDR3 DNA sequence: TGTGCCACCAGTGATTTGGCAGGCCTCTCCTACGAGCAGTACTTC.

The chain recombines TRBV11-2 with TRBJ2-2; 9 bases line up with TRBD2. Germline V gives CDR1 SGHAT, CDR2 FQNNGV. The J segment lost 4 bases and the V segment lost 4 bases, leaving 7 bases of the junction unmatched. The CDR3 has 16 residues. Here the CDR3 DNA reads TGTGCCAGCAGCTGGCAAGCGGGAGGTGGCACCGGGGAGCTGTTTTTT. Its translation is CASSWQAGGGTGELFF.

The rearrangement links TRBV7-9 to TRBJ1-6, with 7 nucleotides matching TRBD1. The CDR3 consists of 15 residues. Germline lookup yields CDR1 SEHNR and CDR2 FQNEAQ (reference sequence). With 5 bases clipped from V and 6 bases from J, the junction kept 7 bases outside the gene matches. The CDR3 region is CASSPGTAGNSPLHF. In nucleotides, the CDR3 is TGTGCCAGCAGCCCGGGGACAGCTGGTAATTCACCCCTCCACTTT.

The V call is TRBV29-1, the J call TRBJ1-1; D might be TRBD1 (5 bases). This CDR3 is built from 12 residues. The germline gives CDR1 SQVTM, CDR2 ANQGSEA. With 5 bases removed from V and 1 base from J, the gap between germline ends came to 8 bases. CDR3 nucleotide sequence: TGCAGCGTTTTAACAGGGAACACTGAAGCTTTCTTT. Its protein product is CSVLTGNTEAFF. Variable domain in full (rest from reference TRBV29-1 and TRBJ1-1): SAVISQKPSRDICQRGTSLTIQCQVDSQVTMMFWYRQQPGQSLTLIATANQGSEATYESGFVIDKFPISRPNLTFSTLTVSNMSPEDSSIYLCSVLTGNTEAFFGQGTRLTVV.

The CDR3 DNA follows: TGTGCCAGCAGCGTCGGTAGGGCTGGGGCCAACGTCCTGACTTTC. Amino acid sequence: CASSVGRAGANVLTF. The V call is TRBV9, the J call TRBJ2-6; no clear D gene. Germline loops: CDR1 SGDLS, CDR2 YYNGEE. The CDR3 sequence is 15 residues long. Trimming shortened V by 2 bases and J by 2 bases, and 8 bases separated the two germline ends.

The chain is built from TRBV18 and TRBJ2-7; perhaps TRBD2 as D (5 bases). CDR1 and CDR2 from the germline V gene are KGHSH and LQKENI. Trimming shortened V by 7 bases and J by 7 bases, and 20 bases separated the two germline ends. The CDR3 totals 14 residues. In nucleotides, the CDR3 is TGTGCCAGCTTTCAAGGCCAAGGGCCGGGGGAGCAGTACTTC. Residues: CASFQGQGPGEQYF.

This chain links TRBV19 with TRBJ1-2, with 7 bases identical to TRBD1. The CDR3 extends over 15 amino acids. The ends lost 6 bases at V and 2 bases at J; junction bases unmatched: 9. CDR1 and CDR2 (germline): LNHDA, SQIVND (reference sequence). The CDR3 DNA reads TGTGCCAGTAGGACCCGCGGGACAGCCAACTATGGCTACACCTTC. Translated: CASRTRGTANYGYTF.

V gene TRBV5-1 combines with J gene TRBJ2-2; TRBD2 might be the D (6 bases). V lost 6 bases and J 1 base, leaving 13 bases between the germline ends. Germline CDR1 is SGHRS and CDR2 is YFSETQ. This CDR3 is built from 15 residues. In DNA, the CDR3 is TGCGCCAGCAACCGGGTAGCGGTGAACACCGGGGAGCTGTTTTTT. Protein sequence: CASNRVAVNTGELFF.

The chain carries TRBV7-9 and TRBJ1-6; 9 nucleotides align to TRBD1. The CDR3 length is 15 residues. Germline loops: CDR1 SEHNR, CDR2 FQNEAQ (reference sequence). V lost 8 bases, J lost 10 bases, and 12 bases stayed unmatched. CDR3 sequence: CASGIQGAKLSPLHF. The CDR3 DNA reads TGTGCCAGCGGCATACAGGGGGCTAAACTATCACCCCTCCACTTT.

The CDR3 bases are TGTGCCAGTAGTTCAGGACTAGGCCTGGAGACCCAGTACTTC. Amino acid sequence: CASSSGLGLETQYF. The rearrangement links TRBV19 to TRBJ2-5, with TRBD2 identical over 7 bases. The V gene end was trimmed by 5 bases and the J gene end by 5 bases; junction bases not matched to a gene: 8. Germline CDR1 LNHDA, CDR2 SQIVND (reference sequence). This CDR3 has 14 residues.

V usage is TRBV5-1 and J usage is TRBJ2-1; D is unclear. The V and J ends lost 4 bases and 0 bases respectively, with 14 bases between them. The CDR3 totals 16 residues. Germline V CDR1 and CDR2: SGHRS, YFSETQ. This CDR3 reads CASSPLGRSSYNEQFF. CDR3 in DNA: TGCGCCAGCAGCCCACTTGGACGGAGCTCCTACAATGAGCAGTTCTTC.

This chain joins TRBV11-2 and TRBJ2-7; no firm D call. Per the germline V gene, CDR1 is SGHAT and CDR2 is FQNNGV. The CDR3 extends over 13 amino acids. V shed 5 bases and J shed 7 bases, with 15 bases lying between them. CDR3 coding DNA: TGTGCCAGCAGCAAGTGGGGTCTAGAGGAGCAGTACTTC. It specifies CASSKWGLEEQYF. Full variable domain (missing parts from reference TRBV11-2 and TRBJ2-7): EAGVAQSPRYKIIEKRQSVAFWCNPISGHATLYWYQQILGQGPKLLIQFQNNGVVDDSQLPKDRFSAERLKGVDSTLKIQPAKLEDSAVYLCASSKWGLEEQYFGPGTRLTVT.

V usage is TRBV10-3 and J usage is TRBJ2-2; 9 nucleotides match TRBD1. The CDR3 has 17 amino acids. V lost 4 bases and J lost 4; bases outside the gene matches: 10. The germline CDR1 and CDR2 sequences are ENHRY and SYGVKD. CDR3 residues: CAISARDREAATGELFF. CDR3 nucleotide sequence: TGTGCCATCAGTGCCCGGGACAGGGAGGCGGCCACCGGGGAGCTGTTTTTT.

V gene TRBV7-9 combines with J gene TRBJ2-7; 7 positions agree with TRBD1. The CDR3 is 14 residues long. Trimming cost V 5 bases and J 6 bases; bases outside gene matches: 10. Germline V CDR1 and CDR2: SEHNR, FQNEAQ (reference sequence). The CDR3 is CASSPWTGSIEQYF. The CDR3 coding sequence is TGTGCCAGCAGCCCCTGGACAGGATCTATCGAGCAGTACTTC. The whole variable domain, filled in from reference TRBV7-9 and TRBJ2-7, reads DTGVSQNPRHKITKRGQNVTFRCDPISEHNRLYWYRQTLGQGPEFLTYFQNEAQLEKSRLLSDRFSAERPKGSFSTLEIQRTEQGDSAMYLCASSPWTGSIEQYFGPGTRLTVT.

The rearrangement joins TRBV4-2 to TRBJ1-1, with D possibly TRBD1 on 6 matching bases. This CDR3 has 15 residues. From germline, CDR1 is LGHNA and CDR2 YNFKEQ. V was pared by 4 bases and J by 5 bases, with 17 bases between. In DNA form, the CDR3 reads TGTGCCAGCAGCCGGGGAGAAGCCCAGGGGACTGAAGCTTTCTTT. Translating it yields CASSRGEAQGTEAFF.

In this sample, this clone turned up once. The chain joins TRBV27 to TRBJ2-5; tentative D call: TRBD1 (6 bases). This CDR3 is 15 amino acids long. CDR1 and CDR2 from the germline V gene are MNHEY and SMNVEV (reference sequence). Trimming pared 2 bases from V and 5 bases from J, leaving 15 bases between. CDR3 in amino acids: CASSLGGRTGETQYF. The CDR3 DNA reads TGTGCCAGCAGTTTAGGGGGCCGAACCGGGGAGACCCAGTACTTC.

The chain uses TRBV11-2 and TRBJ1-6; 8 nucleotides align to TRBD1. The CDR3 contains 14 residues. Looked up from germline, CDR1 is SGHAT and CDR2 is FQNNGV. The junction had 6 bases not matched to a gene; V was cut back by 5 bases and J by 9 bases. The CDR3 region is CASSTGQGGSPLHF. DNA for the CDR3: TGTGCCAGCAGCACCGGACAGGGAGGTTCACCCCTCCACTTT.

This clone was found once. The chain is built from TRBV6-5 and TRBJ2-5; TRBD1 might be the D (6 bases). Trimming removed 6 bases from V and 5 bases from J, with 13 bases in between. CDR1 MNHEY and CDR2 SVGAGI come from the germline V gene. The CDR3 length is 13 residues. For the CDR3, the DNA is TGTGCCAGCAGATCTCCAGGGGCGGAGACCCAGTACTTC. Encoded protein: CASRSPGAETQYF.

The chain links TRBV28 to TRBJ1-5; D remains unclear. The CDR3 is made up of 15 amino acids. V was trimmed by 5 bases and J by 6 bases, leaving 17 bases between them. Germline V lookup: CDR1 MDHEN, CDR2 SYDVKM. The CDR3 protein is CASSPIHLLLQPQHF. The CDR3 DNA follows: TGTGCCAGCAGTCCTATCCACCTGTTGCTTCAGCCCCAGCATTTT. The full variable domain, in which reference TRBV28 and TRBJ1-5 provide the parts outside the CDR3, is DVKVTQSSRYLVKRTGEKVFLECVQDMDHENMFWYRQDPGLGLRLIYFSYDVKMKEKGDIPEGYSVSREKKERFSLILESASTNQTSMYLCASSPIHLLLQPQHFGDGTRLSIL.

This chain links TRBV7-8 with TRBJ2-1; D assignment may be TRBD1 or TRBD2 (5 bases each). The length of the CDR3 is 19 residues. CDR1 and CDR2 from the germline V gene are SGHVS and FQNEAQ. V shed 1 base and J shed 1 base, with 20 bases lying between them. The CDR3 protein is CASSLVLGVGAGSYNEQFF. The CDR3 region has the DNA TGTGCCAGCAGCTTAGTGCTGGGGGTGGGAGCTGGGTCCTACAATGAGCAGTTCTTC.

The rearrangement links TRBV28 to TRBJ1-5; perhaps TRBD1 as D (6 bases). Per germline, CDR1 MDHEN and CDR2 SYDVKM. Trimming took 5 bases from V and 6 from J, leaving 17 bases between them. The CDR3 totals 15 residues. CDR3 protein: CASSPSLGGPQPQHF. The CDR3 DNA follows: TGTGCCAGCAGTCCTTCACTCGGGGGGCCTCAGCCCCAGCATTTT.

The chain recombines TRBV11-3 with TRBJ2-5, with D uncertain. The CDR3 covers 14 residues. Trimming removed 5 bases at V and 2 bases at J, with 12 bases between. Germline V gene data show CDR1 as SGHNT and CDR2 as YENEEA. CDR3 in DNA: TGTGCCAGCAGCGATACTCTAGAACAAGAGACCCAGTACTTC. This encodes CASSDTLEQETQYF.

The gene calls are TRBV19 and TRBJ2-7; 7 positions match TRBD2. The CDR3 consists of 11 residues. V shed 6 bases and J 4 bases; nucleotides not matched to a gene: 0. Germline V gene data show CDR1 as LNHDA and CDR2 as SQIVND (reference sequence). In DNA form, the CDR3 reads TGTGCCAGTAGAGCGGGGTACGAGCAGTACTTC. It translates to CASRAGYEQYF.

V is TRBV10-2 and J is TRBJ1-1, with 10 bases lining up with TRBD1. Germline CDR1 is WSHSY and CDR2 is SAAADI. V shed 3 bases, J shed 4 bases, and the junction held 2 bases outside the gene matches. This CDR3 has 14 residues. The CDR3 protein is CASSDWDRGTEAFF. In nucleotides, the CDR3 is TGCGCCAGCAGTGACTGGGACAGGGGCACTGAAGCTTTCTTT.

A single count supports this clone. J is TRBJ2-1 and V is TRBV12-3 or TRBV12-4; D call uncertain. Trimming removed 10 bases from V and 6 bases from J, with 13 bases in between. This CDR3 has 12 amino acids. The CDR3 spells CATTNSVNEQFF. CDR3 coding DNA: TGTGCCACCACTAATTCCGTCAATGAGCAGTTCTTC.

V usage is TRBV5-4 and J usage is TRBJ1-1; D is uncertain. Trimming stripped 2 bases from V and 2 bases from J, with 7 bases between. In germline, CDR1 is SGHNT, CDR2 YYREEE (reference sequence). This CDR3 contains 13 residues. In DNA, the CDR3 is TGTGCCAGCAGCTTTGATCTAAACACTGAAGCTTTCTTT. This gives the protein CASSFDLNTEAFF.

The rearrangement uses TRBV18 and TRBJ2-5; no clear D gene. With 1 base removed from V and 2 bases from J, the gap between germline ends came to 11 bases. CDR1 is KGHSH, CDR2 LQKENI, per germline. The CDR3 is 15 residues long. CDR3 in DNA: TGTGCCAGCTCACCACTTCAGGTCCCTCAAGAGACCCAGTACTTC. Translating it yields CASSPLQVPQETQYF.

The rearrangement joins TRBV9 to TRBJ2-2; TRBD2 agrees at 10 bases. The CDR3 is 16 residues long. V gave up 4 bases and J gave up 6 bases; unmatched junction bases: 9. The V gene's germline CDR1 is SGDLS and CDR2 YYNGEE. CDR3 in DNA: TGTGCCAGCAGCCCCTGGACTAGCGGTTTATCCGGGGAGCTGTTTTTT. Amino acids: CASSPWTSGLSGELFF.

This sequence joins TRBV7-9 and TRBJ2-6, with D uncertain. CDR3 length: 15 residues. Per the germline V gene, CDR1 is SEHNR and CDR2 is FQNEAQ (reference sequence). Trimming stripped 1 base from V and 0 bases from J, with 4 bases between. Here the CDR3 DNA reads TGTGCCAGCAGCTTAGGAGGCTCTGGGGCCAACGTCCTGACTTTC. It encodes CASSLGGSGANVLTF.